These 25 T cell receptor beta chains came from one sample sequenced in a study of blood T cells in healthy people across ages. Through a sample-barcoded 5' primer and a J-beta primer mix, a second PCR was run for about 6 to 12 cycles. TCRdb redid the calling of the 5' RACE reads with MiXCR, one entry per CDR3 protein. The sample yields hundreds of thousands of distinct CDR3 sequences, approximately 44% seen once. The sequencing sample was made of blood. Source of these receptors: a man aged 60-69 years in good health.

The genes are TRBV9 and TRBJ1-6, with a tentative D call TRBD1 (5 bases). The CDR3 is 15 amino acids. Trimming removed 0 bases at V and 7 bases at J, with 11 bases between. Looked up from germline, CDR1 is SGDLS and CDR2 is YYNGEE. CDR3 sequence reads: CASSVGPGINSPLHF. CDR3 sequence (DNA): TGTGCCAGCAGCGTAGGTCCAGGGATCAATTCACCCCTCCACTTT.

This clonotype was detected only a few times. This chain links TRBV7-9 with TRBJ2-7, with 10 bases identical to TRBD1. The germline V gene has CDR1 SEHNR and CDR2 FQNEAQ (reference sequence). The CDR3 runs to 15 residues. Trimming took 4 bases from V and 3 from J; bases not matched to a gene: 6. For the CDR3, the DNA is TGTGCCAGCAGCTCCCCTAGGGACAGGGGCTACGAGCAGTACTTC. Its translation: CASSSPRDRGYEQYF.

The CDR3 nucleotides read TGTGCCAGCAGCTTGGACAGGGGTTTCTCACCCCTCCACTTT. It codes for CASSLDRGFSPLHF. The chain couples TRBV5-6 to TRBJ1-6; 7 nucleotides agree with TRBD1. CDR1 SGHDT and CDR2 YYEEEE come from the germline V gene. This CDR3 is 14 amino acids long. The V gene end was trimmed by 0 bases and the J gene end by 10 bases; junction bases not matched to a gene: 4.

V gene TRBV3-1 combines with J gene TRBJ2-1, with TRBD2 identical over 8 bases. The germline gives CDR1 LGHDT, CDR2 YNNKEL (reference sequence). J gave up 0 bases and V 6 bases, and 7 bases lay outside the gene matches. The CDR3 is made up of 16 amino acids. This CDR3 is CASRYIAGSSYNEQFF. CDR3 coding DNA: TGTGCCAGCAGATATATAGCGGGAAGCTCCTACAATGAGCAGTTCTTC.

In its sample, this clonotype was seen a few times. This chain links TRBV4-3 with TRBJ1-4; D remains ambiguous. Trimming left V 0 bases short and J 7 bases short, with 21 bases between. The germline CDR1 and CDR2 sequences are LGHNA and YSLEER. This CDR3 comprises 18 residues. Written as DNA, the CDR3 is TGCGCCAGCAGCCAAGATCTTGTGGCTTTTCGGGCTGGTGAAAAACTGTTTTTT. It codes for CASSQDLVAFRAGEKLFF.

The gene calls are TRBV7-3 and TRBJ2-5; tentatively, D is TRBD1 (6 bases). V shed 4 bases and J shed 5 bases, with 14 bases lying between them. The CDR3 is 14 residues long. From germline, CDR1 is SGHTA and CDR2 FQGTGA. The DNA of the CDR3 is TGTGCCAGCAGCTCAACAGGGTATGGGGAGACCCAGTACTTC. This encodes CASSSTGYGETQYF.

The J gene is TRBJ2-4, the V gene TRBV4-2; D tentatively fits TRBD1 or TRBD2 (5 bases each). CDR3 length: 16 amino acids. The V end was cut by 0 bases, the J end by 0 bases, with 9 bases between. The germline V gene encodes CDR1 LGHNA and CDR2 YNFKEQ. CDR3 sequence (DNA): TGTGCCAGCAGCCAAGAGGGGGAGCTAGCCAAAAACATTCAGTACTTC. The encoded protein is CASSQEGELAKNIQYF.

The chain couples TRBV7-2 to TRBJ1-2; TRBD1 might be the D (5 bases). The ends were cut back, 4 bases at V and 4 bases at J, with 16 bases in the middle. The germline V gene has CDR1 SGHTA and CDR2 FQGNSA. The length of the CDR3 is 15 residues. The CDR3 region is CASSSNGGFTYGYTF. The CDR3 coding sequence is TGTGCCAGCAGCTCTAACGGGGGGTTTACCTATGGCTACACCTTC.

DNA for the CDR3: TGCGCCAGCAGCCCCGCCCCTGGCTCATACGAGCAGTACTTC. Amino acid sequence: CASSPAPGSYEQYF. This chain links TRBV4-3 with TRBJ2-7; D gene uncertain. V dropped 4 bases and J dropped 4 bases, with 14 bases sitting between them. CDR1 and CDR2 (germline): LGHNA, YSLEER. There are 14 residues in the CDR3.

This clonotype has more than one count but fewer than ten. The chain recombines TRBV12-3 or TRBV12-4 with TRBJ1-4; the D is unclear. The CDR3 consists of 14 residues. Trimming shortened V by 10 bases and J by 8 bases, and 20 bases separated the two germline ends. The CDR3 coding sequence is TGTGCCACCACTGCGGCAGCGAGCAACGAAAAACTGTTTTTT. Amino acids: CATTAAASNEKLFF.

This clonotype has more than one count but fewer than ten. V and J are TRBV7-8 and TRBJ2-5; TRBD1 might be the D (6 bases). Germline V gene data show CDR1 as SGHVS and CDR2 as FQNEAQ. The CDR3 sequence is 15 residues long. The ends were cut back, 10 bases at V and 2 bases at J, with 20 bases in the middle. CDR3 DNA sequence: TGTGCCACCCCGGGCCGGTTCAGGGGTCAAGAGACCCAGTACTTC. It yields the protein CATPGRFRGQETQYF.

CDR3 nucleotide sequence: TGCAGCGTTGGGGACAGAACCTATGGCTACACCTTC. Translation: CSVGDRTYGYTF. This chain connects TRBV29-1 to TRBJ1-2; 7 bases are shared with TRBD1. Trimming cost V 4 bases and J 4 bases; bases outside gene matches: 3. The germline CDR1 and CDR2 sequences are SQVTM and ANQGSEA. The CDR3 contains 12 residues.

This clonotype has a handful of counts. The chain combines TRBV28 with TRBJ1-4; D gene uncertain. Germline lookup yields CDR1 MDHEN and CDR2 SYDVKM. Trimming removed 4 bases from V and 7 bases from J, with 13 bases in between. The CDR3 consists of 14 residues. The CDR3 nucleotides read TGTGCCAGCAGTTGGTCCGGCGTGGGTGAAAAACTGTTTTTT. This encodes CASSWSGVGEKLFF.

CDR3 in DNA: TGTGCCATCAGTGAGCCGAATACGAGGGACTGGTCTACCCAGTACTTC. This translates into CAISEPNTRDWSTQYF. The chain joins TRBV10-3 to TRBJ2-5, with D possibly being TRBD2 (6 bases). This CDR3 spans 16 amino acids. Trimming removed 2 bases from V and 8 bases from J, with 21 bases in between. CDR1 is ENHRY, CDR2 SYGVKD, per germline.

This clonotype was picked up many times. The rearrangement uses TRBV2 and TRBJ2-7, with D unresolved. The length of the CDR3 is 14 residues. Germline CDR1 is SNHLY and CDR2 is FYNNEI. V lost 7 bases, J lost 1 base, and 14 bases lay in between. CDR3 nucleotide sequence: TGTGCCAGCAAATTATATACAACATCCTACGAGCAGTACTTC. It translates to CASKLYTTSYEQYF.

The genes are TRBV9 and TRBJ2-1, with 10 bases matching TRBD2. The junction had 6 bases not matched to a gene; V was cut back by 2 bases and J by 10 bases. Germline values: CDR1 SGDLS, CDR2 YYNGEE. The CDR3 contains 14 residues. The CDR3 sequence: CASSVRLAGGEQFF. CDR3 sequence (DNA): TGTGCCAGCAGCGTCAGACTAGCGGGCGGCGAGCAGTTCTTC.

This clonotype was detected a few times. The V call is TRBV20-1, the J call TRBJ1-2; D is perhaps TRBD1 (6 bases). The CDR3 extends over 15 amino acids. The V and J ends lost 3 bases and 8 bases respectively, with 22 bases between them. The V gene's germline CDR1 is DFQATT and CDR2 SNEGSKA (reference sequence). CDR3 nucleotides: TGCAGTGCTAGGGAAAAACCGGGACAACGCTCCGGCTACACCTTC. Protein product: CSAREKPGQRSGYTF.

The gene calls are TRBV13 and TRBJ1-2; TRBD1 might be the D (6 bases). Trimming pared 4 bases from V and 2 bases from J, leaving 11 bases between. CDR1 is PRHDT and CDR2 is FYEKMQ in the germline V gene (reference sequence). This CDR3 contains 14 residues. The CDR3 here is CASSSGVANYGYTF. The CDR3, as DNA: TGTGCCAGCAGCTCAGGGGTGGCCAACTATGGCTACACCTTC.

CDR3 coding DNA: TGCGCCAGCAGCTACCCCGGGACAGGCACGAACAATGAGCAGTTCTTC. Translating it yields CASSYPGTGTNNEQFF. The chain uses TRBV5-1 and TRBJ2-1, with 8 bases lining up with TRBD1. Germline V CDR1 and CDR2: SGHRS, YFSETQ. The CDR3 is 16 amino acids. V was pared by 3 bases and J by 5 bases, with 10 bases of the junction left unmatched.

CDR3 protein: CATMGGTGELFF. The CDR3 DNA reads as TGTGCCACCATGGGAGGCACCGGGGAGCTGTTTTTT. V gene TRBV24-1 combines with J gene TRBJ2-2, with D maybe TRBD2 (6 bases). V lost 8 bases and J 4 bases, leaving 7 bases between the germline ends. The CDR3 is 12 amino acids. The germline V gene has CDR1 KGHDR and CDR2 SFDVKD.

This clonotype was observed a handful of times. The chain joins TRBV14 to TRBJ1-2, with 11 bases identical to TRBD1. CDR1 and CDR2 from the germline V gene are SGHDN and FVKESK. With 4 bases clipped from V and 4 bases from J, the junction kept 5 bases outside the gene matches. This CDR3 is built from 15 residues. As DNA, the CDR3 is TGTGCCAGCAGCCCACGGACAGGGGGCTTCTATGGCTACACCTTC. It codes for CASSPRTGGFYGYTF.

The CDR3 nucleotides are TGTGCCAGCAGTTACGCGACTAGCGGGAGAGAGACCCAGTACTTC. It is translated as CASSYATSGRETQYF. The rearrangement uses TRBV6-2 or TRBV6-3 and TRBJ2-5; 12 bases line up with TRBD2. The CDR3 sequence is 15 residues long. Germline V CDR1 and CDR2: MNHEY, SVGEGT. V lost 2 bases and J lost 4; bases outside the gene matches: 2.

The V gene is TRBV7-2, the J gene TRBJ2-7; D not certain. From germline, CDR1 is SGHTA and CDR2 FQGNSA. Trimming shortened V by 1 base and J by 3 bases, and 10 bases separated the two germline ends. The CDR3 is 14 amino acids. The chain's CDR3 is CASSLGRALYEQYF. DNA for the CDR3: TGTGCCAGCAGCTTAGGCCGGGCTCTCTACGAGCAGTACTTC.

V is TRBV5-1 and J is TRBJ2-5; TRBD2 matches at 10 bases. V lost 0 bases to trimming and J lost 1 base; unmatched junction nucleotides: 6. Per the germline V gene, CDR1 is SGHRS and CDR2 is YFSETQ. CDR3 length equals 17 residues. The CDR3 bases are TGCGCCAGCAGCTTGGCCGGTTCTAGCGGGGGCCAAGAGACCCAGTACTTC. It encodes CASSLAGSSGGQETQYF.

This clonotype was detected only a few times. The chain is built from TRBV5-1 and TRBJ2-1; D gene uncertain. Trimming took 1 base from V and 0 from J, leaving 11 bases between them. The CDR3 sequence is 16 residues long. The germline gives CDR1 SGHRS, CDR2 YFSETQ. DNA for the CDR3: TGCGCCAGCAGCTTGAACAGTCAGAGCTCCTACAATGAGCAGTTCTTC. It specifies CASSLNSQSSYNEQFF.